A single sample gave rise to the 9 T cell receptor beta chains below, sequenced in a study of T cells in women clearing cervical HPV infection. TCRdb's copy holds only in-frame clones and misses some; the assay was immunoSEQ multiplex PCR. The sample table sets out about 16,000 clones. Sequenced input: blood buffy coat. The receptors here all came from a woman between 18 and 75 years old with a cervical HPV16 infection that either progressed to CIN3+ or cleared (not recorded which).

A remark on this clone: The read terminates 3 residues ahead of where the CDR3 ends, so the germline J gene completes it. The sample holds other DNA sequences that translate to the same CDR3. This chain links TRBV5-1 with TRBJ2-3; D is unresolved. V was trimmed by 5 bases and J by 0 bases, leaving 13 bases between them. This CDR3 region has 15 residues. CDR1 and CDR2 from the germline V gene are SGHRS and YFSETQ. CDR3 loop: CASSVVKLSTDTQYF. The DNA read from the CDR3 is TGCGCCAGCAGTGTTGTTAAGCTTAGCACAGATACG.

Comment on this clone: The CDR3 end lies 3 residues beyond the end of the read and is filled in from the germline J gene. The chain has TRBV5-1 and TRBJ2-5, with 8 bases identical to TRBD1. CDR1 SGHRS and CDR2 YFSETQ come from the germline V gene. The CDR3 covers 14 residues. The J segment lost 3 bases and the V segment lost 3 bases, leaving 4 bases of the junction unmatched. The chain's CDR3 is CASSSTGEEETQYF. Incomplete CDR3 DNA: TGCGCCAGCAGCTCGACAGGGGAGGAAGAGACC. Together with reference TRBV5-1 and TRBJ2-5, the CDR3 gives the full variable domain: KAGVTQTPRYLIKTRGQQVTLSCSPISGHRSVSWYQQTPGQGLQFLFEYFSETQRNKGNFPGRFSGRQFSNSRSEMNVSTLELGDSALYLCASSSTGEEETQYFGPGTRLLVL.

For this clone: Read data end 3 residues before the CDR3 end; the end is taken from the germline J gene. The chain couples TRBV20-1 to TRBJ1-6; D call uncertain. The V gene lost 1 base and the J gene lost 5 bases, with 3 bases spanning the gap. This CDR3 contains 12 residues. Germline CDR1 and CDR2: DFQATT and SNEGSKA (reference sequence). CDR3 bases read: TGCAGTGCTAGAGCTCATAATTCACCC. Residues: CSARAHNSP. The CDR3 in full is CSARAHNSPLHF.

Turning to this clone: The read stops 3 residues short of the end of the CDR3; the missing end is completed from the germline J gene. The V call is TRBV28, the J call TRBJ2-3; 8 bases match TRBD2. The CDR3 has 14 amino acids. Germline-derived CDR1 and CDR2 are MDHEN and SYDVKM. V trimming: 6 bases; J trimming: 4 bases; junction bases outside the gene matches: 6. CDR3 loop: CASRVAGSADTQYF. CDR3 DNA (partial): TGTGCCAGCAGAGTAGCGGGGAGCGCAGATACG.

A word on this clone: Read coverage stops 3 residues before the CDR3 terminus; the germline J gene supplies the remainder. The chain recombines TRBV20-1 with TRBJ2-5; 11 bases fit TRBD1. Germline V gives CDR1 DFQATT, CDR2 SNEGSKA (reference sequence). This CDR3 has 15 residues. The junction had 8 bases not matched to a gene; V was cut back by 6 bases and J by 2 bases. The CDR3 bases that were read are TGCAGTGCCCACGGGACAGGGGGGACTCAAGAGACC. Translated: CSAHGTGGTQET. In full, the CDR3 is CSAHGTGGTQETQYF.

Points on this clone: The read falls 3 residues short of the CDR3 end, and the missing part is taken from the germline J gene. The chain links TRBV12-3 or TRBV12-4 to TRBJ2-5, with 11 positions matching TRBD2. V gave up 6 bases and J gave up 6 bases; unmatched junction bases: 15. The CDR3 loop spans 17 amino acids. The sequenced part of the CDR3 DNA is TGTGCCAGCAGCTCAACTAGCGGGAGAGAGGGGCACCAGACC. Translating gives CASSSTSGREGHQT. The full CDR3 protein is CASSSTSGREGHQTQYF.

Worth noting for this clone: Read sequence stops 3 residues before the CDR3 end, and the germline J gene provides the missing end. The chain carries TRBV7-2 and TRBJ2-7, with D uncertain. Trimming shortened V by 2 bases and J by 3 bases, and 14 bases separated the two germline ends. The CDR3 covers 15 residues. Looked up from germline, CDR1 is SGHTA and CDR2 is FQGNSA. Partial CDR3 DNA: TGTGCCAGCAGCTTACGTTCAGATCCTCTCTACGAG. It codes for CASSLRSDPLYE. The entire CDR3 sequence reads CASSLRSDPLYEQYF.

Notes on this clone: The read finishes 3 residues shy of the CDR3 end, and the germline J gene is used to complete it. This rearrangement joins TRBV20-1 to TRBJ2-3, with 8 bases lining up with TRBD2. The CDR3 is made up of 14 amino acids. J was trimmed by 5 bases and V by 2 bases; bases with no gene match: 6. CDR1 and CDR2 (germline): DFQATT, SNEGSKA (reference sequence). The CDR3 sequence: CSARQAGEVDTQYF. The sequenced CDR3 bases are TGCAGTGCTAGACAAGCGGGGGAGGTAGATACG.

Here the CDR3 reads CASSSAGTGYNEQFF. The sequenced CDR3 bases are TGTGCCAGCAGCTCCGCCGGGACAGGTTACAATGAG. This chain connects TRBV7-2 to TRBJ2-1; TRBD1 matches at 8 bases. The sequenced fragment ends 3 residues before the CDR3 boundary, so the rest is inferred from the germline J gene. This CDR3 has 15 residues. V shed 4 bases and J 4 bases; nucleotides not matched to a gene: 6. Germline V gene data show CDR1 as SGHTA and CDR2 as FQGNSA.